This T cell receptor beta chain was obtained from a study of T-cell memory formation after mild COVID-19 (dated by TCRdb to about 2021). About the full investigation: TCR sequence clusters from the two donors were largely donor specific. In a couple of donors, T-cell clones that expanded and contracted after mild COVID-19 were followed by sequencing TCRalpha and TCRbeta repertoires longitudinally. Two young, previously healthy adult volunteers made up the cohort, one male and one female. Overall study outcomes, separate from this receptor: Clones that contracted from day 15 to 85 showed balanced CD4/CD8 phenotypes, whereas a second wave of clones that expanded from day 15 to 37 leaned towards CD4+. The detection of some responding clones in pre-infection memory suggests that pre-existing cross-reactive memory T cells joined the SARS-CoV-2 response. The second-wave clones that peaked on day 37 were not confirmed to be SARS-CoV-2 specific. Only two mild cases were covered by the study, and larger cohorts that include severe cases with pre-infection samples were considered necessary. Contracting CD4+ clones were found mainly in CM and EM memory subsets, while CD8+ clones were enriched in EMRA.

Ficoll-Paque density gradient centrifugation was the method used to isolate PBMCs. The reads were generated on an Illumina NovaSeq 6000. TCRalpha and TCRbeta cDNA libraries were constructed by 5'RACE with constant-segment primers, with sample barcodes and unique molecular identifiers being introduced. RNA was extracted from every sample with Trizol reagent. The libraries were amplified in two PCR steps, and the second step added a second sample barcode and Illumina TruSeq adapters. Libraries were sequenced on an Illumina NovaSeq with 2 x 150 bp paired-end reads. The source study handled its data this way. With migec v1.2.7, reads were demultiplexed and then collapsed into UMI-guided consensus sequences. Using mixcr v2.1.11, UMI consensuses were aligned to TRA and TRB V and J templates and then assembled into clonotypes. Clonotypes were classified as expanded or contracted when called significant by both edgeR and NoisET, with noise models trained on biological replicates. For edgeR calls, the thresholds were a false discovery rate-adjusted p below 0.01 and a log2 fold-change of 1. As an exploratory analysis of dynamics, max-normalized trajectories of the 1000 most abundant clonotypes were examined with PCA combined with hierarchical clustering. Each responding clone was given a CD4 or CD8 phenotype based on the CD4+ and CD8+ repertoires, which had been sequenced separately. Clones were called with MiXCR by TCRdb after fastp trimmed the public reads at Q25, and only in-frame beta chains were retained. Under each unique CDR3 protein, matching rows form one entry showing the most common genes and DNA. These V and J calls are TCRdb output, not the study's own analysis. In all, the sample holds about 470,000 distinct CDR3 sequences, and 15% to 20% of those were seen once. Approximately 13% of the sample belongs to the ten largest clones.

Taken from the germline V gene, the CDR1 and CDR2 loops are SNHLY and FYNNEI. From its cysteine to its phenylalanine, the CDR3 spans 11 amino acids. Only the CDR3 part of the read is kept: 33 bases, read in frame from the first base. As to this clonotype: Its target antigen remains unknown. One end of the junction varies from germline; a read error may be responsible.

The V gene is TRBV2 and the J gene is TRBJ2-1; the junction holds 7 bases that match TRBD1. Sequencing used PBMCs or a T cell subset sorted from them (not recorded which). The TCR originated in an adult woman who had mild COVID-19 (a few samples of this study predate the infection). The sample titles of this study are shuffled in the database, so cell type and time point are left out; the donor was told from shared clones. The bases read TGTGCCAGCACTCAGGGGGACCTTATTCACTTC. It encodes CASTQGDLIHF.